These 18 T cell receptor beta chains were all obtained from the same sample, sequenced in a study of graft-versus-host responses after intestinal transplantation (dated by TCRdb to about 2021). Antigens of these TCRs are unknown. What this sample's time point label stands for: cells obtained before transplantation from donor or recipient. Library method: the immunoSEQ multiplex PCR assay. What TCRdb holds here is the immuneACCESS table cut down to in-frame rearrangements. Part of the clones is not present; checked against another copy, under half of the missing clones reflect an unresolved V gene, and the others are unexplained. The sample table contains just over 95,000 clones; only one count was recorded for roughly 90% of them. The ten largest make up approximately 0.18% of the sample. The sample in question was unstimulated CD4+ T cells sorted from spleen or lymph node cells, obtained before intestinal transplant. Receptors were obtained from a human donor who received an intestinal transplant.

The chain joins TRBV5-1 to TRBJ2-1, with 8 bases lining up with TRBD2. Trimming cost V 1 base and J 0 bases; bases outside gene matches: 6. Germline V lookup: CDR1 SGHRS, CDR2 YFSETQ. The CDR3 has 17 residues. The CDR3 sequence: CASSLWSGTSSYNEQFF. As DNA, the CDR3 is TGCGCCAGCAGCTTGTGGTCCGGGACTAGCTCCTACAATGAGCAGTTCTTC.

The chain is built from TRBV19 and TRBJ2-7; D is perhaps TRBD1 (6 bases). CDR1 LNHDA and CDR2 SQIVND come from the germline V gene (reference sequence). With 9 bases removed from V and 0 bases from J, the gap between germline ends came to 21 bases. The CDR3 runs 16 residues. The CDR3 loop is CASQSRAGDLSYEQYF. CDR3 DNA sequence: TGTGCCAGCCAATCTAGGGCAGGGGACCTCTCCTACGAGCAGTACTTC.

The chain recombines TRBV29-1 with TRBJ1-1; 7 positions match TRBD1. With 4 bases clipped from V and 4 bases from J, the junction kept 12 bases outside the gene matches. The CDR3 loop spans 15 amino acids. CDR1 and CDR2 (germline): SQVTM, ANQGSEA. The CDR3 spells CSVVTGVGLSTEAFF. The CDR3, as DNA: TGCAGCGTTGTAACAGGGGTAGGTCTGAGCACTGAAGCTTTCTTT.

The chain recombines TRBV2 with TRBJ2-1, with TRBD2 matching over 7 bases. After removal of 7 bases from V and 9 bases from J, the junction contained 12 bases not matched to a gene. The CDR3 sequence is 14 residues long. The germline V gene has CDR1 SNHLY and CDR2 FYNNEI. The CDR3: CASTWVGGEGEQFF. In nucleotides, the CDR3 is TGTGCCAGCACCTGGGTTGGAGGGGAGGGTGAGCAGTTCTTC.

This rearrangement joins TRBV5-5 to TRBJ2-5; D perhaps matches TRBD2 (6 bases). The V gene's germline CDR1 is SGHKS and CDR2 YYEKEE (reference sequence). The CDR3 runs 14 residues. The V end was cut by 0 bases, the J end by 4 bases, with 10 bases between. CDR3: CASSLAPGGETQYF. DNA of the CDR3: TGTGCCAGCAGCTTGGCCCCCGGGGGAGAGACCCAGTACTTC.

This rearrangement joins TRBV19 to TRBJ2-1; D may be TRBD2 (6 bases). CDR3 size: 15 residues. The germline gives CDR1 LNHDA, CDR2 SQIVND (reference sequence). V was trimmed by 6 bases and J by 8 bases, leaving 20 bases between them. The CDR3: CASRHAGTASHEQFF. The CDR3 DNA sequence: TGTGCCAGTAGGCATGCCGGGACTGCCTCCCATGAGCAGTTCTTC.

The V and J genes are TRBV4-2 and TRBJ1-4, with a tentative D call TRBD1 (5 bases). Germline CDR1 LGHNA, CDR2 YNFKEQ. Trimming stripped 1 base from V and 5 bases from J, with 11 bases between. The CDR3 extends over 15 amino acids. For the CDR3, the DNA is TGTGCCAGCAGCCAAGTAGTGGCAGGGAATGAAAAACTGTTTTTT. It encodes CASSQVVAGNEKLFF.

This chain links TRBV2 with TRBJ1-1; D is possibly TRBD1 (6 bases). The CDR3 is 14 residues long. Germline V lookup: CDR1 SNHLY, CDR2 FYNNEI. Trimming shortened V by 3 bases and J by 4 bases, and 12 bases separated the two germline ends. The CDR3 sequence: CASSDSSRGTEAFF. The CDR3 nucleotides read TGTGCCAGCAGTGACTCTTCCAGGGGCACTGAAGCTTTCTTT.

This sequence joins TRBV18 and TRBJ2-1, with 7 bases identical to TRBD1. The CDR3 has 17 residues. Trimming at V came to 5 bases and at J to 4 bases, leaving 14 bases not matched to a gene. Germline V lookup: CDR1 KGHSH, CDR2 LQKENI. The CDR3 DNA reads TGTGCCAGCTCATATGAACAGGGGCCACTCGATTACAATGAGCAGTTCTTC. Translation: CASSYEQGPLDYNEQFF.

This chain links TRBV18 with TRBJ2-3; 11 bases agree with TRBD2. Germline CDR1 and CDR2: KGHSH and LQKENI. This CDR3 region has 15 residues. V trimming: 8 bases; J trimming: 3 bases; junction bases outside the gene matches: 7. The CDR3 DNA reads as TGTGCCAGCACGACCACTAGCGGGGGAACAGATACGCAGTATTTT. Protein: CASTTTSGGTDTQYF. Together with reference TRBV18 and TRBJ2-3, the CDR3 gives the full variable domain: NAGVMQNPRHLVRRRGQEARLRCSPMKGHSHVYWYRQLPEEGLKFMVYLQKENIIDESGMPKERFSAEFPKEGPSILRIQQVVRGDSAAYFCASTTTSGGTDTQYFGPGTRLTVL.

In its sample, this clone was seen once. V and J are TRBV6-5 and TRBJ2-4; D gene unclear. CDR1 is MNHEY, CDR2 SVGAGI, per germline. The CDR3 has 12 residues. Trimming shortened V by 2 bases and J by 11 bases, and 10 bases separated the two germline ends. The CDR3: CASSYPTGVQYF. As DNA, the CDR3 is TGTGCCAGCAGTTACCCGACGGGTGTTCAGTACTTC.

There are a few counts of this clone. The J gene is TRBJ1-1, the V gene TRBV10-1, with a tentative D call TRBD1 (6 bases). The germline V and J ends were trimmed by 2 bases and 6 bases, with 13 bases remaining between them. Germline values: CDR1 WNHNN, CDR2 SYGVQD (reference sequence). CDR3 size: 14 residues. The CDR3 protein is CASSEKGDVAEAFF. Written as DNA, the CDR3 is TGCGCCAGCAGTGAGAAGGGGGACGTCGCTGAAGCTTTCTTT.

The gene calls are TRBV7-2 and TRBJ1-2; TRBD1 matches at 12 bases. The V segment lost 0 bases and the J segment 4 bases; nucleotides outside the gene matches: 9. Germline V gene sequence: CDR1 SGHTA, CDR2 FQGNSA. The CDR3 covers 18 residues. The CDR3 DNA sequence: TGTGCCAGCAGCTTAGCGTCCGGGACAGGGGGCTGGAGCTATGGCTACACCTTC. Its protein product is CASSLASGTGGWSYGYTF.

V usage is TRBV19 and J usage is TRBJ1-5; 8 bases match TRBD1. CDR3 size: 18 residues. Germline assignment: CDR1 LNHDA and CDR2 SQIVND (reference sequence). Losses at the gene ends were 4 bases for V and 1 base for J; bases not matched to a gene: 12. CDR3 sequence (DNA): TGTGCCAGTAGTAGCTCGACAGGGGTACGGCTCAGCAATCAGCCCCAGCATTTT. This sequence encodes CASSSSTGVRLSNQPQHF. Filled out from reference TRBV19 and TRBJ1-5, the complete variable domain reads DGGITQSPKYLFRKEGQNVTLSCEQNLNHDAMYWYRQDPGQGLRLIYYSQIVNDFQKGDIAEGYSVSREKKESFPLTVTSAQKNPTAFYLCASSSSTGVRLSNQPQHFGDGTRLSIL.

This chain joins TRBV6-6 and TRBJ2-5; D call uncertain. CDR1 and CDR2 from the germline V gene are MNHNY and SVGAGI (reference sequence). This CDR3 spans 12 amino acids. Trimming shortened V by 0 bases and J by 4 bases, and 3 bases separated the two germline ends. CDR3 DNA sequence: TGTGCCAGCAGTTACTCGCGAGAGACCCAGTACTTC. It is translated as CASSYSRETQYF.

The table lists this clone with a count of one. The rearrangement uses TRBV30 and TRBJ2-3; maybe TRBD2 (6 bases). Germline V gene data show CDR1 as GTSNPN and CDR2 as SVGIG (reference sequence). This CDR3 has 13 amino acids. The V and J ends lost 4 bases and 3 bases respectively, with 11 bases between them. Here the CDR3 reads CAWTVGRTDTQYF. CDR3 bases: TGTGCCTGGACGGTCGGGAGAACAGATACGCAGTATTTT.

The chain employs TRBV6-1 and TRBJ2-4, with 7 nucleotides matching TRBD2. This CDR3 has 15 amino acids. Germline assignment: CDR1 MNHNS and CDR2 SASEGT. V shed 2 bases and J 8 bases; nucleotides not matched to a gene: 9. In DNA form, the CDR3 reads TGTGCCAGCAGTGAACTCCGGGCTAGCGGTGACATTCAGTACTTC. Its protein product is CASSELRASGDIQYF.

The V call is TRBV5-1, the J call TRBJ2-1, with 9 bases aligning to TRBD2. Per germline, CDR1 SGHRS and CDR2 YFSETQ. The CDR3 has 16 residues. V trimming: 0 bases; J trimming: 6 bases; junction bases outside the gene matches: 7. The CDR3 sequence: CASSLVASGIFNEQFF. The CDR3 DNA reads as TGCGCCAGCAGCTTGGTAGCTAGCGGGATTTTCAATGAGCAGTTCTTC.